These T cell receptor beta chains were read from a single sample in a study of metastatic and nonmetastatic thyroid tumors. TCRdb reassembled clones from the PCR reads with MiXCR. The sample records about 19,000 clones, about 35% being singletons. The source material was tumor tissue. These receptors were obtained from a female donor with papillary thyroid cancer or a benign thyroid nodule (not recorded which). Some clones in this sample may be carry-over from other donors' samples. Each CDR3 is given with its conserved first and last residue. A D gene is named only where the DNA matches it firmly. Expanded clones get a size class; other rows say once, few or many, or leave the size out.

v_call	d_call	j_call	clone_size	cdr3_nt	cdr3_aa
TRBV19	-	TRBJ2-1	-	TGTGCCAGTAGTATCGTGGGGTCGAATGAGCAGTTCTTC	CASSIVGSNEQFF
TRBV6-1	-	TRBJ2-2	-	TGTGCCAGCAGTGGGTCGACATTTCTCGGCACCGGGGAGCTGTTTTTT	CASSGSTFLGTGELFF
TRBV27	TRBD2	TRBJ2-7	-	TGTGCCACCCTGGGGGGGGTGCCCTACGAGCAGTACTTC	CATLGGVPYEQYF
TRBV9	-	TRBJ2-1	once	TGTGCCAGCAGCCCAACCGGGGAGAACACCTACAATGAGCAGTTCTTC	CASSPTGENTYNEQFF
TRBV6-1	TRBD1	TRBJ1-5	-	TGTGCCAGCAGTGAGGGGACAGGGCGGGCTCCCCAGCATTTT	CASSEGTGRAPQHF
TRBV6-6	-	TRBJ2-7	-	TGTGCCAGCAGTTACTCAATCGGCGGGGCACAAACCTACGAGCAGTACTTC	CASSYSIGGAQTYEQYF
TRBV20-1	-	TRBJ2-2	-	TGCAGTGCTAGAGGTGTGAGTAACACCGGGGAGCTGTTTTTT	CSARGVSNTGELFF
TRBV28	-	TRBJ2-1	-	TGTGCCAGCAGTTTACGGGACTCCCGCATATTCTTC	CASSLRDSRIFF
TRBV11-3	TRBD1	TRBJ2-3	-	TGTGCCAGCAGCCGAATGACAGGGAACACAGATACGCAGTATTTT	CASSRMTGNTDTQYF
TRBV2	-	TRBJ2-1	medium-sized	TGTGCCAGCAGTACCAGGGATGAGCAGTTCTTC	CASSTRDEQFF
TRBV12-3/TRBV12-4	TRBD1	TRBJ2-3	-	TGTGCCAGCAGTTTAGGACAGGGGTGGGATACGCAGTATTTT	CASSLGQGWDTQYF
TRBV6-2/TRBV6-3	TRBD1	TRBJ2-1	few	TGTGCCAGCAGTGACAGGGGCGGCTACAATGAGCAGTTCTTC	CASSDRGGYNEQFF
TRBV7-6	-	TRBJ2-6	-	TGTGCCAGCAGCTCTCGGACAGCCAGCACCTCTACTGGGGCCAACGTCCTGACTTTC	CASSSRTASTSTGANVLTF
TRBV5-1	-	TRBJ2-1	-	TGCGCCAGCAGCTTGGTCCCCGGGACTGGCAACAATGAGCAGTTCTTC	CASSLVPGTGNNEQFF
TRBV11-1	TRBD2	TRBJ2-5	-	TGTGCCAGCAGCTTAACTAGCCCCGGGGGGGGAATGGGCCAAGAGACCCAGTACTTC	CASSLTSPGGGMGQETQYF
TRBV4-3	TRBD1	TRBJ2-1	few	TGCGCCAGCAGCCCAGGACAGGGGCCCTCTGATGAGCAGTTCTTC	CASSPGQGPSDEQFF
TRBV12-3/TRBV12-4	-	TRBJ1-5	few	TGTGCCAGCAGACGGGACGGGACTTTCAATCAGCCCCAGCATTTT	CASRRDGTFNQPQHF